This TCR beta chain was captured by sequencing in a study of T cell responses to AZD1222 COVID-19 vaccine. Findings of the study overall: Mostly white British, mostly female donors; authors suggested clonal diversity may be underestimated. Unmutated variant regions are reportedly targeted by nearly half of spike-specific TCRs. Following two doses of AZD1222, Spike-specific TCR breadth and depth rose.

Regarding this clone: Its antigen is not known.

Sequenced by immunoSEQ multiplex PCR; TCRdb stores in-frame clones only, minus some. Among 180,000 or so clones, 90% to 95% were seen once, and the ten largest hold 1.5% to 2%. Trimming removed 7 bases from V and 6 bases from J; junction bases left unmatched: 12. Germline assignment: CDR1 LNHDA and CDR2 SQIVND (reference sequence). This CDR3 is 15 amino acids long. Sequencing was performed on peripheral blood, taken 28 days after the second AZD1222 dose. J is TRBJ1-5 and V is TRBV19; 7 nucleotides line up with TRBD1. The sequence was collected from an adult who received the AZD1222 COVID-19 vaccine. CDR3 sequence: CASNTPTGVGQPQHF. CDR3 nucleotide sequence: TGTGCCAGTAATACCCCCACAGGGGTCGGTCAGCCCCAGCATTTT.